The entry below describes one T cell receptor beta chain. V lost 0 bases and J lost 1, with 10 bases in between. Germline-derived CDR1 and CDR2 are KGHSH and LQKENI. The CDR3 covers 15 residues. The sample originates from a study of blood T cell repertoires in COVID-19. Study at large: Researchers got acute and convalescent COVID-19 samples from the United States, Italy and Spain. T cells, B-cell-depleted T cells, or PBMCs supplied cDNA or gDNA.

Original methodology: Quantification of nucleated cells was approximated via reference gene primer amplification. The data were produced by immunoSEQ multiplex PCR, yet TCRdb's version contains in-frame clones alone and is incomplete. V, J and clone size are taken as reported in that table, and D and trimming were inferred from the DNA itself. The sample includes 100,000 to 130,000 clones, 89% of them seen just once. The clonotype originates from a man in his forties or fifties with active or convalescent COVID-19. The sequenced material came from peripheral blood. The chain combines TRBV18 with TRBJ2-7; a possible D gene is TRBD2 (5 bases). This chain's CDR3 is CASSPPARGSYEQYF. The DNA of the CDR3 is TGTGCCAGCTCACCACCGGCGAGAGGGTCCTACGAGCAGTACTTC.